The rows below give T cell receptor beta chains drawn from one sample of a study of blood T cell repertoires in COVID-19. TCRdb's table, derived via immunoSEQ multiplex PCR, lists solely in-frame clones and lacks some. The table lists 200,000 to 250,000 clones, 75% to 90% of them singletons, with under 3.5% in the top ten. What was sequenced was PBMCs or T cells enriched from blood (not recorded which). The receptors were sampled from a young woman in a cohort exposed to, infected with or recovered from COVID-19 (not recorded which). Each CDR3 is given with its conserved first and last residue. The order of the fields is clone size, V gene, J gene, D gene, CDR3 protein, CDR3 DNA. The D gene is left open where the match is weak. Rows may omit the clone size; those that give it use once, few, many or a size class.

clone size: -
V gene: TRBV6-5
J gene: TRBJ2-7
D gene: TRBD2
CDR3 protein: CASRWTSGEYEQYF
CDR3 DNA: TGTGCCAGCCGTTGGACTAGCGGGGAGTACGAGCAGTACTTC

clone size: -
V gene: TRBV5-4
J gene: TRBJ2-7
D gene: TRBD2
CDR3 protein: CASSPGLAGAASHYEQYF
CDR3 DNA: TGTGCCAGCAGCCCGGGACTAGCGGGGGCCGCGAGCCACTACGAGCAGTACTTC

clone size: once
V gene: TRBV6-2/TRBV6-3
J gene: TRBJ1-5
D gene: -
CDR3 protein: CASSYPDRFSNQPQHF
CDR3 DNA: TGTGCCAGCAGTTACCCTGACAGATTTAGCAATCAGCCCCAGCATTTT

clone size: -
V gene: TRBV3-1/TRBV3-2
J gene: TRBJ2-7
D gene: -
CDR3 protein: CASSHGTVTYEQYF
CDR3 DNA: TGTGCCAGCAGCCACGGTACTGTCACCTACGAGCAGTACTTC

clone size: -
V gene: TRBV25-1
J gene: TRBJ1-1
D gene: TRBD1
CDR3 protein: CASSDDRTQGDTEAFF
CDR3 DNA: TGTGCCAGCAGTGACGACCGCACCCAGGGGGACACTGAAGCTTTCTTT

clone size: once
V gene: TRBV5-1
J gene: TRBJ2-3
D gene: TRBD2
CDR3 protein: CASSLEVAGGDYTQYF
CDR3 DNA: TGCGCCAGCAGCTTGGAGGTAGCGGGGGGAGACTATACGCAGTATTTT

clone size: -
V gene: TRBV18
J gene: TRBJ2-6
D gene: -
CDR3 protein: CASSPPSSGANVLTF
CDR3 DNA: TGTGCCAGCTCACCACCCTCCTCTGGGGCCAACGTCCTGACTTTC

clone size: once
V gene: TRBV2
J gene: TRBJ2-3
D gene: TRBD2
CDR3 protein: CASSPGGGTDTQYF
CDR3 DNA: TGTGCCAGCAGCCCGGGGGGGGGCACAGATACGCAGTATTTT

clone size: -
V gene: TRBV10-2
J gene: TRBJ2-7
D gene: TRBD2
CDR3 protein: CASSLAGGEQYF
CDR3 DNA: TGCGCCAGCAGCCTAGCGGGGGGAGAGCAGTACTTC

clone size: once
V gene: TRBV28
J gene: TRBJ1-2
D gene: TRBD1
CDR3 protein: CASSFGGRQGDGYTF
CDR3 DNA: TGTGCCAGCAGTTTTGGGGGGAGACAGGGGGATGGCTACACCTTC

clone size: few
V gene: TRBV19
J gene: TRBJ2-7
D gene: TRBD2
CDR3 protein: CASRREGSSPLYEQYF
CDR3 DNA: TGTGCCAGTAGACGGGAGGGCTCGAGCCCCTTATACGAGCAGTACTTC

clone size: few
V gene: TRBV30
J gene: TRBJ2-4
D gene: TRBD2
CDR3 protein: CAWSVGLAGAKNIQYF
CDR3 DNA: TGTGCCTGGAGTGTGGGACTAGCGGGAGCCAAAAACATTCAGTACTTC

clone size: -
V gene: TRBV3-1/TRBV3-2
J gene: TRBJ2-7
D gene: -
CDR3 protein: CASSQRELYEQYF
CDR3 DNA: TGTGCCAGCAGCCAAAGGGAGCTCTACGAGCAGTACTTC

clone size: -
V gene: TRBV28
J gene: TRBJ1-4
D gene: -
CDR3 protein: CASSWTASNEKLFF
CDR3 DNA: TGTGCCAGCAGTTGGACAGCGTCGAATGAAAAACTGTTTTTT

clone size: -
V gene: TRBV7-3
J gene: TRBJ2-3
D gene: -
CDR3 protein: CASSFLAPDTQYF
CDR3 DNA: TGTGCCAGCAGCTTTCTAGCACCAGATACGCAGTATTTT

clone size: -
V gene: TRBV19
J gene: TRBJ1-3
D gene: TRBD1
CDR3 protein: CASSIRDRGVGNTIYF
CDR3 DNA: TGTGCCAGTAGTATCCGGGACAGGGGTGTTGGAAACACCATATATTTT

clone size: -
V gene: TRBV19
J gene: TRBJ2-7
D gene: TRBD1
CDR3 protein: CASSPTGYGEQYF
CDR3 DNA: TGTGCCAGTAGCCCGACAGGGTATGGCGAGCAGTACTTC

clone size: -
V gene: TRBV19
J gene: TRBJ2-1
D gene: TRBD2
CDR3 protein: CASRLAGGKRDEQFF
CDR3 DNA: TGTGCCAGTAGACTAGCGGGAGGGAAACGTGATGAGCAGTTCTTC

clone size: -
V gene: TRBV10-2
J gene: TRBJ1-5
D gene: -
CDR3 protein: CASSESGGEQPQHF
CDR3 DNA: TGCGCCAGCAGTGAGTCGGGGGGGGAACAGCCCCAGCATTTT

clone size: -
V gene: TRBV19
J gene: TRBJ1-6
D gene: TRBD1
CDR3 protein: CASSTGQGRTNSPLHF
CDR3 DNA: TGTGCCAGTAGTACGGGACAGGGAAGGACAAATTCACCCCTCCACTTT

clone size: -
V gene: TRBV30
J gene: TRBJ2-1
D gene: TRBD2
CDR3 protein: CAFTPGTSSYNEQFF
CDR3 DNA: TGTGCCTTCACTCCCGGGACTAGCAGCTACAATGAGCAGTTCTTC

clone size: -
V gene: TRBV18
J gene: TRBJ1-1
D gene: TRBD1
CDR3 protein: CASSPGTARPEAFF
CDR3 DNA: TGTGCCAGCTCACCCGGGACAGCTCGCCCGGAAGCTTTCTTT

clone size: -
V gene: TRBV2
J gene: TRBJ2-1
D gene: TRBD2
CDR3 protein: CASSASSGRYNEQFF
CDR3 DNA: TGTGCCAGCAGTGCCTCTAGCGGGCGATACAATGAGCAGTTCTTC

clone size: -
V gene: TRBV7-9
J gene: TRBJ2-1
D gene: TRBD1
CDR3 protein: CASSLEAGGNEQFF
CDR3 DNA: TGTGCCAGCAGCTTAGAGGCAGGGGGCAATGAGCAGTTCTTC

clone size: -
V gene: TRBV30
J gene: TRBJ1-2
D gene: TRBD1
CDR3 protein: CAWAAGQGARGYTF
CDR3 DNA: TGTGCCTGGGCCGCTGGACAGGGGGCCCGAGGCTACACCTTC

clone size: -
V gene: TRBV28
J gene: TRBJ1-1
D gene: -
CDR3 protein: CASSFRGQLNTEAFF
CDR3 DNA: TGTGCCAGCAGTTTTCGAGGGCAGCTGAACACTGAAGCTTTCTTT

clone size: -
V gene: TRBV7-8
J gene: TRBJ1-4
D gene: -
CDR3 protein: CASSLTSQGPNEKLFF
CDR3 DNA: TGTGCCAGCAGCCTTACCTCACAGGGACCTAATGAAAAACTGTTTTTT

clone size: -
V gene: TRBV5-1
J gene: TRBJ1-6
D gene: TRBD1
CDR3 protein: CASRTGQVVSPLHF
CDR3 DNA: TGCGCCAGCAGGACCGGACAGGTCGTCTCACCCCTCCACTTT

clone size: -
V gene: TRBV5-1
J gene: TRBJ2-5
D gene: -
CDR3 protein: CASSLGSGSETQYF
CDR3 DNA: TGCGCCAGCAGCTTGGGCTCGGGGAGCGAGACCCAGTACTTC

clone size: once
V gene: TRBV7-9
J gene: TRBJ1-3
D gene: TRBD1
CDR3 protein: CASSSRQGAEGNTIYF
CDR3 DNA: TGTGCCAGCAGCTCGCGACAGGGGGCGGAAGGAAACACCATATATTTT

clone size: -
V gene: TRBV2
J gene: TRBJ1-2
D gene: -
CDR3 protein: CASRREGGDGYTF
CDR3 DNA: TGTGCCAGCAGGAGAGAGGGTGGGGATGGCTACACCTTC

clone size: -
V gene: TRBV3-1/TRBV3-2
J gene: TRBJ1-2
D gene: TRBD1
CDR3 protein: CASSQDLGQGARGYGYTF
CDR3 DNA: TGTGCCAGCAGCCAAGATTTGGGACAGGGGGCGCGGGGCTATGGCTACACCTTC

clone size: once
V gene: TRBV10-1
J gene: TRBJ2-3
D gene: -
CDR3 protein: CASSEGGQEDTQYF
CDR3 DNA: TGCGCCAGCAGTGAGGGGGGCCAGGAAGATACGCAGTATTTT

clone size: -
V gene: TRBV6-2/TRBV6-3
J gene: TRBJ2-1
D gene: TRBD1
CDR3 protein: CASSPMGQSHYNEQFF
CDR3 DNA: TGTGCCAGCAGCCCTATGGGACAGTCTCACTACAATGAGCAGTTCTTC

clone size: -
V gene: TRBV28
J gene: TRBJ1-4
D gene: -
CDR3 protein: CASSDSRVIWFF
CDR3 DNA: TGTGCCAGCAGCGACTCCAGGGTTATTTGGTTTTTT

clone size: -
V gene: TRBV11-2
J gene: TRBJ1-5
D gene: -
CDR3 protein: CASSRGDQPQHF
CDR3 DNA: TGTGCCAGCAGCAGAGGAGATCAGCCCCAGCATTTT

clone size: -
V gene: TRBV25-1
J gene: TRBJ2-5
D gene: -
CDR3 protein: CASSEYMAGLETQYF
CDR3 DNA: TGTGCCAGCAGTGAATATATGGCAGGGCTTGAGACCCAGTACTTC

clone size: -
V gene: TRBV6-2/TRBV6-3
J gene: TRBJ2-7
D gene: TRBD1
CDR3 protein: CASSYRRGGTYEQYF
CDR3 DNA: TGTGCCAGCAGTTACCGGCGAGGGGGCACCTACGAGCAGTACTTC

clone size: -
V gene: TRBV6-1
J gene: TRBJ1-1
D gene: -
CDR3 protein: CASSEAFRRGSEAFF
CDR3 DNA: TGTGCCAGCAGTGAAGCTTTTAGACGGGGGTCTGAAGCTTTCTTT

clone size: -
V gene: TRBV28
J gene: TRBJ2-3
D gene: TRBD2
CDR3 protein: CASSRGGASTDTQYF
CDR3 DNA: TGTGCCAGCAGTCGCGGGGGGGCTAGCACAGATACGCAGTATTTT

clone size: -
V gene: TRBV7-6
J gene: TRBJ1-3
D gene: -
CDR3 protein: CASSPQGLTGNTIYF
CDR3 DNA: TGTGCCAGCAGCCCTCAGGGGCTGACTGGAAACACCATATATTTT

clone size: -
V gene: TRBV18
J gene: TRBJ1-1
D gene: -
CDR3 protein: CASSPPGLIIGNTEAFF
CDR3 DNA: TGTGCCAGCTCACCACCGGGACTTATAATCGGAAACACTGAAGCTTTCTTT

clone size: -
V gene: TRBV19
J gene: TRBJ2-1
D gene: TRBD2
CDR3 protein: CASSIDPLAGGGEQFF
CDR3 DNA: TGTGCCAGTAGTATAGACCCCCTAGCGGGAGGGGGTGAGCAGTTCTTC

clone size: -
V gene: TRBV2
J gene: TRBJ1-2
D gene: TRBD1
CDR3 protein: CASEGPQGQGSDYGYTF
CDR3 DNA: TGTGCCAGCGAGGGCCCCCAAGGACAGGGTAGCGACTATGGCTACACCTTC

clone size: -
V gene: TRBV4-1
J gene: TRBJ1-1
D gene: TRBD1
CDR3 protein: CASSQPQGGVPEAFF
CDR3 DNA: TGCGCCAGCAGCCAACCACAGGGGGGGGTCCCTGAAGCTTTCTTT

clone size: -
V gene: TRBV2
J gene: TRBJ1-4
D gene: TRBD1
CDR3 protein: CASIVQGTTNEKLFF
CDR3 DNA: TGTGCCAGCATCGTACAGGGGACAACTAATGAAAAACTGTTTTTT

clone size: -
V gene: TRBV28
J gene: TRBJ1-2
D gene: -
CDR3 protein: CASSPDSSGSYGYTF
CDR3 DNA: TGTGCCAGCAGTCCAGACAGCAGCGGGAGCTATGGCTACACCTTC

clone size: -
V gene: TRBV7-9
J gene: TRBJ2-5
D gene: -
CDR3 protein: CASSLGLTFSAETQYF
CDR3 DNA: TGTGCCAGCAGCTTAGGTCTGACATTCTCAGCTGAGACCCAGTACTTC

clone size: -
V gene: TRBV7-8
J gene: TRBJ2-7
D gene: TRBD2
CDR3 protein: CASSPLAGGPYEQYF
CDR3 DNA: TGTGCCAGCAGCCCTCTAGCGGGAGGGCCCTACGAGCAGTACTTC

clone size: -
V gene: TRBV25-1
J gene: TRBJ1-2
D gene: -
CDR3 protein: CASSENYYGYTF
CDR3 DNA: TGTGCCAGCAGTGAGAACTATTATGGCTACACCTTC

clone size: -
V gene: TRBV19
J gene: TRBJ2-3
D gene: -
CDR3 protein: CASSISADTQYF
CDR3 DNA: TGTGCCAGTAGTATCAGCGCAGATACGCAGTATTTT

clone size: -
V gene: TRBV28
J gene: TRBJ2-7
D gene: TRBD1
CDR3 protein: CASTIPGGAPYEQYF
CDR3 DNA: TGTGCCAGCACCATTCCAGGGGGCGCGCCCTACGAGCAGTACTTC

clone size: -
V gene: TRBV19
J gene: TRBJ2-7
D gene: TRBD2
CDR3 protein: CASSLGLESYEQYF
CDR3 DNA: TGTGCCAGTAGTTTGGGACTAGAATCCTACGAGCAGTACTTC

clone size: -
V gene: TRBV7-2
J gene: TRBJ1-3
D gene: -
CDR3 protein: CASSLSGGNAGNTIYF
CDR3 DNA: TGTGCCAGCAGCTTATCGGGGGGGAATGCTGGAAACACCATATATTTT

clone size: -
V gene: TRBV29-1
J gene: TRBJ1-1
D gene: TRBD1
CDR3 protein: CSVETGMNTEAFF
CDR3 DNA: TGCAGCGTCGAGACAGGGATGAACACTGAAGCTTTCTTT

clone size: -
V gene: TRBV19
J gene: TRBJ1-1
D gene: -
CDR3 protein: CASSAPRGGTEAFF
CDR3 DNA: TGTGCCAGTAGTGCCCCTCGAGGGGGCACTGAAGCTTTCTTT

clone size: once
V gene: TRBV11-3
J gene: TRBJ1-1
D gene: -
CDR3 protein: CASSPPGGLNTEAFF
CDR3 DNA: TGTGCCAGCAGCCCACCGGGGGGGTTGAACACTGAAGCTTTCTTT

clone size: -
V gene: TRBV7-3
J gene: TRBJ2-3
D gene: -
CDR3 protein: CASSLGYGGSGDTQYF
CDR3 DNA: TGTGCCAGCAGCTTAGGATACGGCGGGTCCGGAGATACGCAGTATTTT

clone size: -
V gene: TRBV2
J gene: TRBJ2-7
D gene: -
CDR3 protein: CASSPTELAREQYF
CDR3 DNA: TGTGCCAGCAGTCCGACTGAACTCGCAAGGGAGCAGTACTTC

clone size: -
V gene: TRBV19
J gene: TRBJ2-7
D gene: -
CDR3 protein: CASSIEPRTYEQYF
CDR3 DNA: TGTGCCAGTAGTATAGAACCCAGGACCTACGAGCAGTACTTC